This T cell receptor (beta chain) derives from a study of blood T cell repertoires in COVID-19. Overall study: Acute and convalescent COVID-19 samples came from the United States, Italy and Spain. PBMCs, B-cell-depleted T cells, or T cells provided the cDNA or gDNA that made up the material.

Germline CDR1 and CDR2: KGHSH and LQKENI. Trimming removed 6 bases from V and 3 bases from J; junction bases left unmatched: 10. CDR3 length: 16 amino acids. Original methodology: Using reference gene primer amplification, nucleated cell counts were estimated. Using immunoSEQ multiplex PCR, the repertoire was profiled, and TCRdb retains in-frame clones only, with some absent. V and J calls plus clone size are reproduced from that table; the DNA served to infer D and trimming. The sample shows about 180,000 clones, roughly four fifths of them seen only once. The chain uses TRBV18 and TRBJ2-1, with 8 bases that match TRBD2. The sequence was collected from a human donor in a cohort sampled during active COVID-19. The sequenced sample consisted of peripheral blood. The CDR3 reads CASSLIAAGVYNEQFF. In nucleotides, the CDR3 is TGTGCCAGCTCCCTAATAGCAGCGGGAGTCTACAATGAGCAGTTCTTC.